This entry features one T cell receptor beta chain sequence. TCRdb's copy holds only in-frame clones and misses some; the assay was immunoSEQ multiplex PCR. The table records about 350,000 clones, 75% to 90% of them present only once. This sample is drawn from a study of cytomegalovirus exposure and HLA in healthy donors. Germline CDR1 is SGHRS and CDR2 is YFSETQ. Germline trimming cut 4 bases from V and 1 base from J; bases unmatched to any gene: 6. The CDR3 contains 15 residues. The chain carries TRBV5-1 and TRBJ2-5, with 8 nucleotides matching TRBD1. The TCR originated in a woman in her 30s in good health and CMV-seropositive. Input material: PBMCs. CDR3 sequence reads: CASSPRQGTQETQYF. CDR3 DNA sequence: TGCGCCAGCAGCCCGAGACAGGGGACCCAAGAGACCCAGTACTTC.